This TCR beta chain was sequenced during a study of human T cells and chemical hapten exposure. Study summary: Across its 20 to 25 weeks, the study gave patients weekly diphenylcyclopropenone doses to the scalp.

This clonotype occurred many times. Its antigen remains unidentified. A single record per CDR3 protein comes from TCRdb applying MiXCR to the RACE reads. The sample comprises 95,000 or so distinct CDR3 sequences, about an eighth of which are singletons, and approximately 3.4% rests with the top ten. Study-wide results and limits: The presence of alopecia in the donors means their immune response may differ from healthy people's.

Time point specified: patch test 2, 6 weeks after DPC sensitization. The treatment: therapeutic diphenylcyclopropenone sensitization with weekly scalp DPC. Blood sampling occurred before each patch-test application. Extraction yielded total RNA from whole blood (unfractionated). The source was whole blood, collected in connection with sensitization to the hapten diphenylcyclopropenone (DPC). This TCR came from a woman in her forties with alopecia areata. Some clones in this sample may be carry-over from other donors' samples.

The DNA for the CDR3 is TGTGCCAGCAGCTTGGTGGGGGCCGCAACTAATGAAAAACTGTTTTTT. Encoded protein: CASSLVGAATNEKLFF. The rearrangement uses TRBV5-6 and TRBJ1-4; perhaps TRBD1 as D (6 bases). Trimming cost V 0 bases and J 0 bases, with 9 bases left between them. Germline CDR1 reads SGHDT; CDR2 reads YYEEEE. CDR3 size: 16 residues.